The rows below give T cell receptor beta chains drawn from one sample of a study of blood T cell repertoires in COVID-19. The assay was immunoSEQ multiplex PCR, and TCRdb's table has in-frame clones only and misses some. The sample consists of some 100,000 clones, around 90% of them appearing once. The specimen sequenced was peripheral blood. These receptors were obtained from a woman aged 55-75 years with acute or convalescent COVID-19. CDR3s include the opening cysteine and the closing phenylalanine or tryptophan. The D gene is left open where the match is weak. A row's size may be missing; if present it is once, few, many or a size class.

len	j_gene	abundance	d_gene	v_gene	CDR3nt	CDR3aa
12	TRBJ2-7	.	.	TRBV6-5	TGTGCCAGCAGTTCGGTTTCCTACGAGCAGTACTTC	CASSSVSYEQYF
14	TRBJ1-5	.	.	TRBV15	TGTGCCACCAGCAGCGTTCTTCCCCAGGGGCCCCAGCATTTT	CATSSVLPQGPQHF
14	TRBJ2-1	.	.	TRBV2	TGTGCCAGCAGAGGTCAAGGAGGACACAATGAGCAGTTCTTC	CASRGQGGHNEQFF
15	TRBJ2-3	.	.	TRBV9	TGTGCCAGCAGCGTTAGCGGAATTAGCACAGATACGCAGTATTTT	CASSVSGISTDTQYF
14	TRBJ2-7	.	.	TRBV24-1	TGTGCCACCAGTGACCCCGGGATCGGGAACGAGCAGTACTTC	CATSDPGIGNEQYF
14	TRBJ1-1	once	.	TRBV2	TGTGCCAGCAGACGAGGGAGGGCGGATCCTGAAGCTTTCTTT	CASRRGRADPEAFF
13	TRBJ1-6	.	.	TRBV20-1	TGCAGTGCTAGTCAGGAGGGAGATTCACCCCTCCACTTT	CSASQEGDSPLHF
12	TRBJ1-1	.	.	TRBV7-9	TGTGCCAGCAGCCTTGAGGCCACTGAAGCTTTCTTT	CASSLEATEAFF
13	TRBJ1-2	.	TRBD1	TRBV6-1	TGTGCCAGCAACGGGGGACAGTCCTATGGCTACACCTTC	CASNGGQSYGYTF
12	TRBJ2-3	.	.	TRBV5-1	TGCGCCAGCGCAGATAGCACAGATACGCAGTATTTT	CASADSTDTQYF
15	TRBJ1-1	.	TRBD1	TRBV5-4	TGTGCCAGCAGCTCCACAGTCCAGGGGGAAACTGAAGCTTTCTTT	CASSSTVQGETEAFF
16	TRBJ2-5	.	TRBD1	TRBV19	TGTGCCAGTAGTATAATTGGGACAGGGGAACAAGAGACCCAGTACTTC	CASSIIGTGEQETQYF
12	TRBJ2-5	once	.	TRBV7-9	TGTGCCAGCAGCTTCCTCCAAGAGACCCAGTACTTC	CASSFLQETQYF
17	TRBJ1-5	.	TRBD1	TRBV28	TGTGCCAGCAGTTTACCACTGACCAGGGGGTGGAATCAGCCCCAGCATTTT	CASSLPLTRGWNQPQHF
14	TRBJ2-1	once	TRBD2	TRBV20-1	TGCAGTGCTAGTCTAGCGGGAGGTAGGAATGAGCAGTTCTTC	CSASLAGGRNEQFF
18	TRBJ2-1	.	.	TRBV3-1/TRBV3-2	TGTGCCAGCAGCCTCGGTACTCAGACGGGAGTTTTAAGACCTGAGCAGTTCTTC	CASSLGTQTGVLRPEQFF
14	TRBJ2-2	.	.	TRBV9	TGTGCCAGCAGCGGAGGACTCCGCACCGGGGAGCTGTTTTTT	CASSGGLRTGELFF
14	TRBJ1-2	.	.	TRBV5-1	TGCGCCAGCAGCTCAAACGGGGGGGAAGGCGGCTACACCTTC	CASSSNGGEGGYTF
17	TRBJ2-1	.	.	TRBV18	TGTGCCAGCTCACCTCAACTCCGTTTAAGCTCCTACAATGAGCAGTTCTTC	CASSPQLRLSSYNEQFF
13	TRBJ1-1	.	.	TRBV19	TGTGCCAGTAGTATGCCCTTGGGCAGGGAAGCTTTCTTT	CASSMPLGREAFF
14	TRBJ1-5	.	.	TRBV5-1	TGCGCCAGCAGCTTGGCCCAGGGGAGTCAGCCCCAGCATTTT	CASSLAQGSQPQHF
14	TRBJ2-3	once	TRBD2	TRBV19	TGTGCCAGTAGCTTAGCGGGAGGGACAGATACGCAGTATTTT	CASSLAGGTDTQYF
13	TRBJ2-1	.	.	TRBV18	TGTGCCAGCTCACCATCAGATTACAATGAGCAGTTCTTC	CASSPSDYNEQFF
12	TRBJ1-6	.	.	TRBV2	TGTGCCAGCAGTCCTGATAGTTCACCCCTCCACTTT	CASSPDSSPLHF